This TCR beta chain was recorded in a study of blood T cell repertoires in COVID-19. Overall study: COVID-19 samples from acute and convalescent phases originated in the United States, Italy and Spain.

Authors' analysis steps: Amplification with reference gene primers provided the estimates of nucleated cell counts. Measured with immunoSEQ multiplex PCR; TCRdb has only the in-frame clones, and not every one. The D gene and trimming were derived from the DNA, and the V and J assignments and clone size from that table. The sample has approximately 300,000 clones; roughly nine tenths are singletons. For recovered donors of Cohort 3, there were two negative PCRs, clearance, or symptom resolution. Sample: PBMCs or T cells enriched from blood (not recorded which). The receptor was derived from a man between 60 and 70 years old who had recovered from COVID-19.

CDR3 amino acids: CASDPQSQGTDTQYF. CDR3 coding DNA: TGTGCCAGCGACCCCCAAAGCCAGGGCACAGATACGCAGTATTTT. V usage is TRBV2 and J usage is TRBJ2-3; D is unresolved. The CDR3 extends over 15 amino acids. CDR1 is SNHLY and CDR2 is FYNNEI in the germline V gene. The ends were cut back, 8 bases at V and 1 base at J, with 16 bases in the middle.